The 13 T cell receptor beta chains reported below all come from one sample, sequenced in a study of blood T cell repertoires in COVID-19. Sequenced by immunoSEQ multiplex PCR; TCRdb stores in-frame clones only, minus some. This sample has around 70,000 clones; 80% to 90% occur once, and the top ten carry 20% to 25%. Sequenced material: peripheral blood. These receptor sequences come from a woman aged 65 to 85 with acute or convalescent COVID-19.

This chain joins TRBV24-1 and TRBJ2-1, with 11 bases fitting TRBD1. The CDR3 runs 16 residues. V was clipped by 1 base and J by 4 bases; unmatched bases: 2. Looked up from germline, CDR1 is KGHDR and CDR2 is SFDVKD. The CDR3 nucleotides are TGTGCCACCAGTGATTTAGGACAGGGGGCATACAATGAGCAGTTCTTC. Residues: CATSDLGQGAYNEQFF.

CDR3 sequence (DNA): TGTGCCAGCAGAGACCCTCCCGGGACAGGGGGGAACGAGCAGTACTTC. This translates into CASRDPPGTGGNEQYF. The chain links TRBV6-6 to TRBJ2-7; 11 positions match TRBD1. Germline CDR1 is MNHNY and CDR2 is SVGAGI (reference sequence). J lost 5 bases, V lost 6 bases, and 12 bases had no gene match. This CDR3 is built from 16 residues.

The rearrangement links TRBV10-3 to TRBJ2-3; possibly TRBD2 for D (5 bases). Germline CDR1 ENHRY, CDR2 SYGVKD. Trimming removed 7 bases from V and 2 bases from J, with 10 bases in between. The CDR3 is 13 residues long. The CDR3 loop reads CAIKVAYTDTQYF. For the CDR3, the DNA is TGTGCCATCAAAGTAGCGTACACAGATACGCAGTATTTT.

Only a few counts were recorded for this clone. The rearrangement joins TRBV27 to TRBJ1-1, with TRBD1 as a possible D gene (6 bases). The V end lost 7 bases, the J end lost 6 bases, and 18 bases lay between the germline ends. Germline-derived CDR1 and CDR2 are MNHEY and SMNVEV (reference sequence). The CDR3 runs to 14 residues. CDR3 loop: CASKRGAGKAEAFF. In nucleotides, the CDR3 is TGTGCCAGCAAGCGGGGGGCGGGTAAAGCTGAAGCTTTCTTT.

V gene TRBV19 combines with J gene TRBJ1-4; the D is unclear. The germline V gene encodes CDR1 LNHDA and CDR2 SQIVND (reference sequence). The CDR3 runs to 15 residues. Trimming took off 7 bases at V and 3 bases at J, with 15 bases between the two ends. Here the CDR3 DNA reads TGTGCCAGTACCCCTGGTCCTGCAGCTAATGAAAAACTGTTTTTT. Amino acid sequence: CASTPGPAANEKLFF.

This chain joins TRBV18 and TRBJ1-4, with 10 positions matching TRBD1. The CDR3 spans 15 residues. V was pared by 0 bases and J by 8 bases, with 3 bases of the junction left unmatched. Germline values: CDR1 KGHSH, CDR2 LQKENI. The CDR3 here is CASSPPGQGREKLFF. The CDR3 region has the DNA TGTGCCAGCTCACCACCGGGACAGGGGAGAGAAAAACTGTTTTTT. Full variable domain (remainder filled in from reference TRBV18 and TRBJ1-4): NAGVMQNPRHLVRRRGQEARLRCSPMKGHSHVYWYRQLPEEGLKFMVYLQKENIIDESGMPKERFSAEFPKEGPSILRIQQVVRGDSAAYFCASSPPGQGREKLFFGSGTQLSVL.

A note on this clone: The conserved final phenylalanine or tryptophan is absent from the CDR3, which likely points to a read error. Because the CDR3's place on the DNA is in doubt, the DNA is left out and the CDR3 is given as listed by TCRdb. The chain combines TRBV15 with TRBJ1-2; TRBD1, as called in the table, went unchecked against the DNA. Germline assignment: CDR1 LNHNV and CDR2 YYDKDF (reference sequence). The CDR3 spans 14 amino acids, including both terminal residues. The CDR3 loop is CATSRGWTGAGPFV.

V and J are TRBV5-4 and TRBJ1-1; D might be TRBD1 (5 bases). Germline CDR1 is SGHNT and CDR2 is YYREEE (reference sequence). Trimming cost V 3 bases and J 8 bases, with 14 bases left between them. This CDR3 has 13 amino acids. The CDR3 loop is CASSSGGRIEAFF. CDR3 DNA: TGTGCCAGCAGCTCCGGGGGAAGAATCGAAGCTTTCTTT.

The table lists this clone with a count of one. The chain employs TRBV29-1 and TRBJ2-1; TRBD2 aligns across 16 bases. J gave up 2 bases and V 5 bases, and 12 bases lay outside the gene matches. Germline V gene lookup returns CDR1 SQVTM and CDR2 ANQGSEA. This CDR3 comprises 19 residues. In DNA form, the CDR3 reads TGCAGCGTTCGCGGGATAGGGACTAGCGGGAGGGGGGCCTACAATGAGCAGTTCTTC. Protein: CSVRGIGTSGRGAYNEQFF.

This rearrangement joins TRBV5-6 to TRBJ1-3, with a tentative D call TRBD1 (5 bases). The CDR3 runs 13 residues. The germline V and J ends were trimmed by 0 bases and 5 bases, with 6 bases remaining between them. Looked up from germline, CDR1 is SGHDT and CDR2 is YYEEEE. CDR3 region: CASSLGTRNTIYF. The CDR3 nucleotides read TGTGCCAGCAGCTTGGGGACACGAAACACCATATATTTT.

This chain connects TRBV18 to TRBJ2-5; a weak D match, TRBD2 (5 bases). Germline values: CDR1 KGHSH, CDR2 LQKENI. V was pared by 6 bases and J by 5 bases, with 19 bases between. The CDR3 sequence is 15 residues long. The CDR3 bases are TGTGCCAGCTCCCCCCGGGGTAGCCAGGAGGAGACCCAGTACTTC. Its translation: CASSPRGSQEETQYF.

Here the CDR3 reads CASSLGTGHTEAFF. CDR3 sequence (DNA): TGTGCCAGCAGCCTTGGGACAGGGCACACTGAAGCTTTCTTT. This chain links TRBV7-9 with TRBJ1-1; 9 positions agree with TRBD1. Per germline, CDR1 SEHNR and CDR2 FQNEAQ (reference sequence). The CDR3 sequence is 14 residues long. V lost 5 bases and J lost 3; bases outside the gene matches: 4.

This chain uses TRBV10-1 with TRBJ2-1; 7 positions agree with TRBD2. CDR3 size: 12 residues. V lost 5 bases, J lost 8 bases, and 3 bases stayed unmatched. Germline loops: CDR1 WNHNN, CDR2 SYGVQD (reference sequence). CDR3 loop: CASSIAGDEQFF. The CDR3 nucleotides are TGCGCCAGCAGTATAGCGGGCGATGAGCAGTTCTTC.